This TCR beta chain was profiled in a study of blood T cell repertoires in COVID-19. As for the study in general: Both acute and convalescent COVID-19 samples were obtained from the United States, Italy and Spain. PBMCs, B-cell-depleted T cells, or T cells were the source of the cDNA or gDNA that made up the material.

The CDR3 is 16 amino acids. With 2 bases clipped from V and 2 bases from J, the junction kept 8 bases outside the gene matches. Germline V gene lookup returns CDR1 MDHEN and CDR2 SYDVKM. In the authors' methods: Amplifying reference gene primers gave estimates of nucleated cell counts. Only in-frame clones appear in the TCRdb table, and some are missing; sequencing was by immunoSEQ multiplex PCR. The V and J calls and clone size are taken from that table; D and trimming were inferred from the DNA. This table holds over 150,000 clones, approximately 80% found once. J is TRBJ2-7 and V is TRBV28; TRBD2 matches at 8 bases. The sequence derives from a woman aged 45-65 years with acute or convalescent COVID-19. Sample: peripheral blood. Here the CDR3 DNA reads TGTGCCAGCAGTTTAAATCCGGGACTAGTAACCTACGAGCAGTACTTC. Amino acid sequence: CASSLNPGLVTYEQYF. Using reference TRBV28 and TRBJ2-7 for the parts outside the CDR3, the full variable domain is DVKVTQSSRYLVKRTGEKVFLECVQDMDHENMFWYRQDPGLGLRLIYFSYDVKMKEKGDIPEGYSVSREKKERFSLILESASTNQTSMYLCASSLNPGLVTYEQYFGPGTRLTVT.